This T cell receptor (beta chain) came from a study of cytomegalovirus exposure and HLA in healthy donors. Deletions cut 4 bases from V and 3 bases from J, with 15 bases between. In germline, CDR1 is SGHTA, CDR2 FQGNSA. The CDR3 has 15 residues. The PCR was carried out with 60 Vbeta primers and 13 Jbeta primers. Libraries were prepared by immunoSEQ multiplex PCR; TCRdb keeps only in-frame clonotypes and omits some of them. This sample carries 91,000 or so clones, more than 75% of them seen once, and the ten largest clones take approximately 5%. The receptor was isolated from a man in his thirties or forties in good health and CMV-seropositive. This chain connects TRBV7-2 to TRBJ2-5; tentative D call: TRBD1 (5 bases). The sequencing sample was made of PBMCs. In DNA, the CDR3 is TGTGCCAGCAGCTCCCCCAGGGCCTACAAAGAGACCCAGTACTTC. Protein sequence: CASSSPRAYKETQYF.